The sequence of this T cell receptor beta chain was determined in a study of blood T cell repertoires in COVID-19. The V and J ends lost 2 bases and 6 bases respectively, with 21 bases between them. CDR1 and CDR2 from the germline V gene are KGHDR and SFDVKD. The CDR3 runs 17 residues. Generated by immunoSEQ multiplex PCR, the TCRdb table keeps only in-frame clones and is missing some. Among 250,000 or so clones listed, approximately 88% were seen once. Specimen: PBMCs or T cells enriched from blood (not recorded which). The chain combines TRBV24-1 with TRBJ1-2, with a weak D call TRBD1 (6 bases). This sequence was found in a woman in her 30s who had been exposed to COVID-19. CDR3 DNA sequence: TGTGCCACCAGTGATTCTAGGCCCCTTGACAGGCCACATGGCTACACCTTC. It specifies CATSDSRPLDRPHGYTF.